These T cell receptor beta chains were read from a single sample in a study of cytomegalovirus exposure and HLA in healthy donors. Only in-frame clones appear in the TCRdb table, and some are missing; sequencing was by immunoSEQ multiplex PCR. The sample holds 110,000 or so clones, 77% seen once. The sequenced sample consisted of PBMCs. The receptors come from a woman in her 40s in good health and CMV-seropositive. CDR3s include the opening cysteine and the closing phenylalanine or tryptophan. D genes are given only for firm matches. Expanded clones get a size class; other rows say once, few or many, or leave the size out.

TRBJ1-4	-	TRBV18	-	CASSPAWAGGEKLFF	TGTGCCAGCTCACCGGCTTGGGCCGGTGGAGAAAAACTGTTTTTT
TRBJ1-1	-	TRBV5-1	-	CASSLAVNTEAFF	TGCGCCAGCAGCTTGGCAGTGAACACTGAAGCTTTCTTT
TRBJ1-2	-	TRBV27	-	CASSFAGTNYGYTF	TGTGCCAGCAGTTTCGCAGGGACTAACTATGGCTACACCTTC
TRBJ2-2	-	TRBV7-9	-	CASSRLSYRPNTGELFF	TGTGCCAGCAGCCGATTGTCCTACAGGCCGAACACCGGGGAGCTGTTTTTT
TRBJ2-1	-	TRBV18	TRBD1	CASSPRTGSYNEQFF	TGTGCCAGCTCACCCAGGACAGGGAGCTACAATGAGCAGTTCTTC
TRBJ1-4	-	TRBV6-5	-	CASCGPGANEKLFF	TGTGCCAGCTGCGGTCCGGGGGCTAATGAAAAACTGTTTTTT
TRBJ2-7	-	TRBV9	-	CASSVDSMSYEQYF	TGTGCCAGCAGCGTAGATTCGATGTCCTACGAGCAGTACTTC
TRBJ2-5	-	TRBV2	TRBD2	CASRRLAGDTETQYF	TGTGCCAGCAGGCGACTAGCGGGAGACACGGAGACCCAGTACTTC
TRBJ1-1	-	TRBV5-1	TRBD1	CASSLDSGGASYEAFF	TGCGCCAGCAGCTTGGATTCAGGGGGCGCCTCGTATGAAGCTTTCTTT
TRBJ1-4	-	TRBV7-2	-	CASSFKEGIFGEKLFF	TGTGCCAGCAGCTTCAAAGAGGGAATCTTCGGTGAAAAACTGTTTTTT
TRBJ2-5	-	TRBV7-9	-	CASSLSPDRSQETQYF	TGTGCCAGCAGCTTAAGCCCTGACAGGTCTCAAGAGACCCAGTACTTC
TRBJ2-5	few	TRBV15	TRBD2	CATSRATSRGYQETQYF	TGTGCCACCAGCAGAGCGACTAGCCGGGGGTACCAAGAGACCCAGTACTTC
TRBJ2-3	-	TRBV7-8	-	CASSLTDPTDTQYF	TGTGCCAGCAGCTTAACAGACCCCACAGATACGCAGTATTTT
TRBJ1-1	-	TRBV29-1	-	CSVGGGNTEAFF	TGCAGCGTTGGGGGGGGGAACACTGAAGCTTTCTTT
TRBJ1-5	-	TRBV28	TRBD1	CASSTGTGGGGNQPQHF	TGTGCCAGCAGTACCGGGACAGGGGGGGGAGGCAATCAGCCCCAGCATTTT
TRBJ2-7	-	TRBV10-3	TRBD2	CATGTSVYEQYF	TGTGCCACCGGGACTAGCGTTTACGAGCAGTACTTC
TRBJ2-5	-	TRBV7-8	-	CASSLELGVGETQYF	TGTGCCAGCAGCTTAGAGCTGGGAGTCGGGGAGACCCAGTACTTC
TRBJ2-3	-	TRBV5-1	TRBD1	CASSLLQGALGDTQYF	TGCGCCAGCAGCTTACTACAGGGGGCGCTGGGAGATACGCAGTATTTT
TRBJ1-4	-	TRBV7-9	-	CASSEPYRDGIEKLFF	TGTGCCAGCAGCGAGCCTTACAGGGACGGTATAGAAAAACTGTTTTTT
TRBJ2-1	few	TRBV6-1	TRBD2	CASSEFLSAGGYNEQFF	TGTGCCAGCAGTGAATTTCTATCTGCGGGAGGATACAATGAGCAGTTCTTC
TRBJ2-7	-	TRBV11-2	TRBD2	CASSRSERGGYEQYF	TGTGCCAGCTCTAGGTCGGAGCGGGGGGGCTACGAGCAGTACTTC
TRBJ2-7	once	TRBV4-2	TRBD1	CASSPGTGGDEQYF	TGTGCCAGCAGCCCTGGGACAGGGGGCGACGAGCAGTACTTC